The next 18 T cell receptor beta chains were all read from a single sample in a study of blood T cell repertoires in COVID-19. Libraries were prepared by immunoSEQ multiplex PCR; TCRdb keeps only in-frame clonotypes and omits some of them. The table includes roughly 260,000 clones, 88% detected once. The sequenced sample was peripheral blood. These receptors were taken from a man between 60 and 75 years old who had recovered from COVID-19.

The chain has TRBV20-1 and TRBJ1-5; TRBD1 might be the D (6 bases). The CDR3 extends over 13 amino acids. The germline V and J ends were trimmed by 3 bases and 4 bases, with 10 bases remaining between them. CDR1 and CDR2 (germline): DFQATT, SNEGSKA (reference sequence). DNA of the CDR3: TGCAGTGCTAGTTTAACAGGGAATCAGCCCCAGCATTTT. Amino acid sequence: CSASLTGNQPQHF.

The CDR3 loop reads CASGLPYGLAGVEETQYF. For the CDR3, the DNA is TGTGCTAGTGGTTTGCCTTACGGACTAGCGGGGGTTGAGGAGACCCAGTACTTC. This sequence joins TRBV12-5 and TRBJ2-5, with 13 positions matching TRBD2. Germline V CDR1 and CDR2: LGHNT, FRNRAP. Unmatched junction bases numbered 11, after V lost 2 bases and J lost 5 bases. CDR3 size: 18 residues. Filled out from reference TRBV12-5 and TRBJ2-5, the complete variable domain reads DARVTQTPRHKVTEMGQEVTMRCQPILGHNTVFWYRQTMMQGLELLAYFRNRAPLDDSGMPKDRFSAEMPDATLATLKIQPSEPRDSAVYFCASGLPYGLAGVEETQYFGPGTRLLVL.

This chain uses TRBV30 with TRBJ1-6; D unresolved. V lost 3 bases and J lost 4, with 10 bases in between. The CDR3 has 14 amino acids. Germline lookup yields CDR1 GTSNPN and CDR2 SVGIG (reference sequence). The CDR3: CAWRIRGYNSPLHF. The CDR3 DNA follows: TGTGCCTGGAGGATTCGAGGTTATAATTCACCCCTCCACTTT.

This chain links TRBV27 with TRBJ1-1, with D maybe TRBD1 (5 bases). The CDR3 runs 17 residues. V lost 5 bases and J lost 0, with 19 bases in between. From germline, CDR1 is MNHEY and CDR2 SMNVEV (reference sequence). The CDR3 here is CASSPQRGKGLNTEAFF. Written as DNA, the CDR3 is TGTGCCAGCAGTCCACAGCGGGGAAAGGGGTTGAACACTGAAGCTTTCTTT.

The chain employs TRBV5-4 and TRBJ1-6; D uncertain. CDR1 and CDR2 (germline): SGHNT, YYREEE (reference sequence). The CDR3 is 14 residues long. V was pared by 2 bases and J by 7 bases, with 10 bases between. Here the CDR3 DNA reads TGTGCCAGCAGCTTAGAGGCAGACAATTCACCCCTCCACTTT. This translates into CASSLEADNSPLHF.

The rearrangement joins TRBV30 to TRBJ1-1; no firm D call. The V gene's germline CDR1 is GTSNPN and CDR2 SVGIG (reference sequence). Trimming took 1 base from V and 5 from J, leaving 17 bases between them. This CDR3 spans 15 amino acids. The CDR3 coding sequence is TGTGCCTGGAGTGCCTCAGACCGGGTGAGGACTGAAGCTTTCTTT. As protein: CAWSASDRVRTEAFF.

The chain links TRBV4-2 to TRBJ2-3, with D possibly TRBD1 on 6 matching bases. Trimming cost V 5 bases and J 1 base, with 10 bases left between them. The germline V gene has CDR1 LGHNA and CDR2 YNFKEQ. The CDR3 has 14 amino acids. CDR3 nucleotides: TGTGCCAGCAGCGGGGGCCCTCGCACAGATACGCAGTATTTT. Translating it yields CASSGGPRTDTQYF.

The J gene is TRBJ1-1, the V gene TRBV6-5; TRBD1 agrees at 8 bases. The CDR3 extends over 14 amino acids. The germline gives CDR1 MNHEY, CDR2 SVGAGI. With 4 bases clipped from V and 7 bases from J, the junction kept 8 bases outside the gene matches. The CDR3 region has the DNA TGTGCCAGCAGTTCACACAGGGGGACCAGTGAAGCTTTCTTT. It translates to CASSSHRGTSEAFF.

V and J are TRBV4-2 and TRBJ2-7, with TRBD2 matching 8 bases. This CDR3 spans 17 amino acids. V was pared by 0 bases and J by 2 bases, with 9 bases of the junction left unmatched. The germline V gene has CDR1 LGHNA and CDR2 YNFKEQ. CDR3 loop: CASSQDLVRGETYEQYF. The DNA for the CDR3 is TGTGCCAGCAGCCAAGATCTAGTGCGGGGGGAAACCTACGAGCAGTACTTC.

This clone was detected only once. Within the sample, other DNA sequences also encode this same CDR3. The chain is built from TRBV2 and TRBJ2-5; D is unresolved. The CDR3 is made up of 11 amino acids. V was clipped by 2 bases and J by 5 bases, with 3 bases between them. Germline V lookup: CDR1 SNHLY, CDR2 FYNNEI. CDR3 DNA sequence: TGTGCCAGCAGTGAACGGGAGACCCAGTACTTC. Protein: CASSERETQYF.

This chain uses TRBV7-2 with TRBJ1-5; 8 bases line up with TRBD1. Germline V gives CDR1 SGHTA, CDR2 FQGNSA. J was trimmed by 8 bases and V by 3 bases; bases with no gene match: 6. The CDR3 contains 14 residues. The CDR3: CASSFQGAAEPQHF. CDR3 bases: TGTGCCAGCAGCTTTCAGGGGGCCGCTGAGCCCCAGCATTTT. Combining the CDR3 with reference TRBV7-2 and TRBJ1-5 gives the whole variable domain GAGVSQSPSNKVTEKGKDVELRCDPISGHTALYWYRQSLGQGLEFLIYFQGNSAPDKSGLPSDRFSAERTGGSVSTLTIQRTQQEDSAVYLCASSFQGAAEPQHFGDGTRLSIL.

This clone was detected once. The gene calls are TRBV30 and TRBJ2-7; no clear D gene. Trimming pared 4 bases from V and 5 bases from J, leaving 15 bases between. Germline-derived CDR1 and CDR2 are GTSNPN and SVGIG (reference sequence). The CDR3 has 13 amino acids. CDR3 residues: CAWNDGSVHEQYF. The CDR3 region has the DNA TGTGCCTGGAATGACGGGTCAGTGCACGAGCAGTACTTC.

The DNA for the CDR3 is TGTGCCAGCAGCCGGAGGGGGCTCAATAATGAAAAACTGTTTTTT. Translation: CASSRRGLNNEKLFF. The chain links TRBV4-2 to TRBJ1-4; the match to TRBD1 covers 7 bases. The CDR3 has 15 residues. The V gene end was trimmed by 4 bases and the J gene end by 4 bases; junction bases not matched to a gene: 6. Germline CDR1 reads LGHNA; CDR2 reads YNFKEQ.

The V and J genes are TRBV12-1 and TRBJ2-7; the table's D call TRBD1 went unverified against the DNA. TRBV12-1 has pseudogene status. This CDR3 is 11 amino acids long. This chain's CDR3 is CASSVTGEQYF. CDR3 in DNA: TGTGCCAGCAGCGTCACAGGGGAGCAGTACTTC.

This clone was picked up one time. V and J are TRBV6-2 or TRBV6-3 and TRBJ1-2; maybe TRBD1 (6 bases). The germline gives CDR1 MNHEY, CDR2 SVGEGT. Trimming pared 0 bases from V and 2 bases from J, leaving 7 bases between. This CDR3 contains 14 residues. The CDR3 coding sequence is TGTGCCAGCAGTTACTCAGGACAGAACTATGGCTACACCTTC. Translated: CASSYSGQNYGYTF.

The CDR3 spells CASSQRADSYQETQYF. CDR3 in DNA: TGTGCCAGCAGCCAACGGGCCGACAGTTACCAAGAGACCCAGTACTTC. The chain combines TRBV7-9 with TRBJ2-5, with D tentatively TRBD1 (5 bases). Trimming took 5 bases from V and 0 from J, leaving 16 bases between them. This CDR3 contains 16 residues. From germline, CDR1 is SEHNR and CDR2 FQNEAQ (reference sequence).

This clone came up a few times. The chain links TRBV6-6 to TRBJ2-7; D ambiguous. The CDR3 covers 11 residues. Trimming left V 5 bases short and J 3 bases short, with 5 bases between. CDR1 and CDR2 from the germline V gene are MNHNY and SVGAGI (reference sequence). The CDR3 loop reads CASSTIYEQYF. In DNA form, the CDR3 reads TGTGCCAGCAGTACAATCTACGAGCAGTACTTC.

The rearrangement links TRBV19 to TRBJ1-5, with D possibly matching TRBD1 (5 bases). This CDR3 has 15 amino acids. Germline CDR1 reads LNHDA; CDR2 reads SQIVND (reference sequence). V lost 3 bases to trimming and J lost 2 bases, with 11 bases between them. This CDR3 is CASSIQGLGNQPQHF. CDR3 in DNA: TGTGCCAGTAGTATCCAGGGCCTGGGCAATCAGCCCCAGCATTTT.